These 27 T cell receptor beta chains were all obtained from the same sample, sequenced in a study of control samples from healthy donors and cancer patients. TCRdb keeps only in-frame clones here, not all; method: immunoSEQ multiplex PCR. The top ten clones hold more than 15% of a sample with about 100,000 clones, over 75% of them seen once. The source material was blood. The receptors here all came from a woman between 50 and 59 years old in good health.

This clone was picked up a small number of times. This rearrangement joins TRBV30 to TRBJ1-1; D call uncertain. CDR3 length: 12 residues. Per germline, CDR1 GTSNPN and CDR2 SVGIG (reference sequence). Trimming stripped 0 bases from V and 5 bases from J, with 7 bases between. The CDR3: CAWSVRETEAFF. The CDR3 nucleotides read TGTGCCTGGAGTGTACGTGAGACTGAAGCTTTCTTT.

This clone was detected only once. The J gene is TRBJ2-5, the V gene TRBV5-1; no firm D call. CDR3 length: 18 amino acids. CDR1 and CDR2 from the germline V gene are SGHRS and YFSETQ. Trimming removed 3 bases from V and 3 bases from J, with 24 bases in between. The CDR3 is CASSSWSFSGLKEETQYF. The DNA for the CDR3 is TGCGCCAGCAGCTCCTGGTCCTTTAGTGGGTTAAAGGAAGAGACCCAGTACTTC. Using reference TRBV5-1 and TRBJ2-5 for the parts outside the CDR3, the full variable domain is KAGVTQTPRYLIKTRGQQVTLSCSPISGHRSVSWYQQTPGQGLQFLFEYFSETQRNKGNFPGRFSGRQFSNSRSEMNVSTLELGDSALYLCASSSWSFSGLKEETQYFGPGTRLLVL.

The V and J genes are TRBV5-1 and TRBJ1-3; 9 bases map to TRBD1. CDR1 and CDR2 from the germline V gene are SGHRS and YFSETQ. The CDR3 loop spans 20 amino acids. With V trimmed by 0 bases and J by 1 base, 14 bases remained unmatched. The CDR3 loop is CASSLGREYRGQLSGNTIYF. The CDR3 bases are TGCGCCAGCAGCTTGGGTAGGGAATACAGGGGGCAGTTATCTGGAAACACCATATATTTT.

The chain links TRBV10-2 to TRBJ2-1; 12 bases map to TRBD2. The CDR3 runs to 14 residues. Per germline, CDR1 WSHSY and CDR2 SAAADI. V lost 7 bases and J lost 6; bases outside the gene matches: 4. In DNA, the CDR3 is TGCGCCAGCAAACTAGCGGGAGGTGCCAATGAGCAGTTCTTC. Translation: CASKLAGGANEQFF.

The chain uses TRBV27 and TRBJ2-3; the D gene is possibly TRBD2 (5 bases). CDR1 and CDR2 (germline): MNHEY, SMNVEV (reference sequence). V lost 3 bases, J lost 2 bases, and 9 bases lay in between. The length of the CDR3 is 14 residues. The CDR3 nucleotides read TGTGCCAGCAGTTTCGGACTGGACACAGATACGCAGTATTTT. Its protein is CASSFGLDTDTQYF.

This chain links TRBV4-1 with TRBJ1-4; 10 bases agree with TRBD1. Germline V gives CDR1 MGHRA, CDR2 YSYEKL. J lost 4 bases, V lost 2 bases, and 4 bases had no gene match. The CDR3 contains 16 residues. CDR3 amino acids: CASSQPGQGLNEKLFF. In DNA form, the CDR3 reads TGCGCCAGCAGCCAACCGGGACAGGGGCTTAATGAAAAACTGTTTTTT.

The chain couples TRBV7-3 to TRBJ1-5; perhaps TRBD1 as D (5 bases). There are 13 residues in the CDR3. Germline V gives CDR1 SGHTA, CDR2 FQGTGA. Trimming cost V 5 bases and J 1 base, with 6 bases left between them. The CDR3 sequence: CASSKGSNQPQHF. CDR3 in DNA: TGTGCCAGCAGCAAGGGGAGCAATCAGCCCCAGCATTTT. The variable domain in full, with the rest retrieved from reference TRBV7-3 and TRBJ1-5, is GAGVSQTPSNKVTEKGKYVELRCDPISGHTALYWYRQSLGQGPEFLIYFQGTGAADDSGLPNDRFFAVRPEGSVSTLKIQRTERGDSAVYLCASSKGSNQPQHFGDGTRLSIL.

The chain recombines TRBV5-1 with TRBJ1-1, with D uncertain. The ends were cut back, 0 bases at V and 0 bases at J, with 9 bases in the middle. The CDR3 totals 15 residues. The germline CDR1 and CDR2 sequences are SGHRS and YFSETQ. The CDR3 is CASSLVQGMNTEAFF. CDR3 sequence (DNA): TGCGCCAGCAGCTTGGTCCAAGGGATGAACACTGAAGCTTTCTTT.

This clone appeared a single time. V is TRBV15 and J is TRBJ2-1; 7 positions agree with TRBD1. The CDR3 loop spans 18 amino acids. V lost 0 bases, J lost 2 bases, and 10 bases stayed unmatched. Germline V gene data show CDR1 as LNHNV and CDR2 as YYDKDF (reference sequence). The CDR3 region is CATSRDAGVTGPYNEQFF. CDR3 coding DNA: TGTGCCACCAGCAGAGATGCCGGGGTGACAGGGCCCTACAATGAGCAGTTCTTC.

V gene TRBV5-4 combines with J gene TRBJ1-2; D unclear. CDR3 length: 14 amino acids. Per the germline V gene, CDR1 is SGHNT and CDR2 is YYREEE (reference sequence). The ends were cut back, 1 base at V and 3 bases at J, with 10 bases in the middle. The CDR3 sequence: CASSLYSQDYGYTF. The CDR3 nucleotides read TGTGCCAGCAGCTTGTACAGTCAAGACTATGGCTACACCTTC.

The rearrangement joins TRBV7-2 to TRBJ1-3; no clear D. From germline, CDR1 is SGHTA and CDR2 FQGNSA. The CDR3 totals 14 residues. Trimming shortened V by 5 bases and J by 4 bases, and 12 bases separated the two germline ends. The CDR3 coding sequence is TGTGCCAGCAGCCCAGACCCCTCGGGAAACACCATATATTTT. Translating it yields CASSPDPSGNTIYF.

J is TRBJ1-1 and V is TRBV12-5; TRBD1 matches at 7 bases. The V gene's germline CDR1 is LGHNT and CDR2 FRNRAP. V trimming: 4 bases; J trimming: 8 bases; junction bases outside the gene matches: 4. The CDR3 contains 12 residues. CDR3 protein: CASGSGGTEAFF. The CDR3 DNA reads TGTGCTAGTGGTTCAGGGGGTACCGAAGCTTTCTTT.

This chain connects TRBV13 to TRBJ2-7; 7 positions agree with TRBD1. The CDR3 loop spans 17 amino acids. CDR1 is PRHDT, CDR2 FYEKMQ, per germline (reference sequence). Trimming cost V 5 bases and J 2 bases; bases outside gene matches: 15. DNA for the CDR3: TGTGCCAGCAGCCTCTCGGGATGGGGGACAGTTACCTACGAGCAGTACTTC. This encodes CASSLSGWGTVTYEQYF.

The V gene is TRBV27, the J gene TRBJ1-5, with 7 bases aligning to TRBD1. With V trimmed by 6 bases and J by 2 bases, 7 bases remained unmatched. The CDR3 totals 15 residues. In germline, CDR1 is MNHEY, CDR2 SMNVEV (reference sequence). CDR3 nucleotide sequence: TGTGCCAGCAGCGCCTCCGGGACAGGCAATCAGCCCCAGCATTTT. Protein: CASSASGTGNQPQHF.

The CDR3: CASSIRKETRGNEQFF. Written as DNA, the CDR3 is TGTGCCAGTAGTATACGAAAGGAGACGCGGGGCAATGAGCAGTTCTTC. V and J are TRBV19 and TRBJ2-1, with D tentatively TRBD2 (6 bases). This CDR3 region has 16 residues. Trimming removed 2 bases from V and 6 bases from J, with 17 bases in between. Germline V gene lookup returns CDR1 LNHDA and CDR2 SQIVND (reference sequence).

The V call is TRBV10-1, the J call TRBJ1-1; no firm D call. V lost 6 bases, J lost 1 base, and 3 bases lay in between. Germline CDR1 reads WNHNN; CDR2 reads SYGVQD (reference sequence). The CDR3 extends over 11 amino acids. Here the CDR3 reads CASRGNTEAFF. CDR3 sequence (DNA): TGCGCCAGCAGAGGGAACACTGAAGCTTTCTTT.

This rearrangement joins TRBV27 to TRBJ1-5; D ambiguous. Germline V gene sequence: CDR1 MNHEY, CDR2 SMNVEV (reference sequence). Trimming took off 0 bases at V and 6 bases at J, with 6 bases between the two ends. This CDR3 is 13 amino acids long. CDR3 sequence: CASSLSVGQPQHF. The DNA for the CDR3 is TGTGCCAGCAGTTTATCAGTTGGTCAGCCCCAGCATTTT.

The rearrangement joins TRBV5-5 to TRBJ2-7; possibly TRBD1 for D (6 bases). Germline lookup yields CDR1 SGHKS and CDR2 YYEKEE (reference sequence). Trimming shortened V by 2 bases and J by 4 bases, and 10 bases separated the two germline ends. The CDR3 is 13 amino acids. DNA for the CDR3: TGTGCCAGCAGCTTAACAGGGACATACGAGCAGTACGTC. Protein sequence: CASSLTGTYEQYV.

This chain links TRBV6-5 with TRBJ1-1, with no clear D. Germline CDR1 reads MNHEY; CDR2 reads SVGAGI. V was shortened by 8 bases and J by 4 bases, with 11 bases between the two germline ends. The CDR3 spans 12 residues. CDR3 bases: TGTGCCAGCCTCCGGGTGGGCACTGAAGCTTTCTTT. Encoded protein: CASLRVGTEAFF.

The V call is TRBV18, the J call TRBJ1-1; D ambiguous. The CDR3 covers 11 residues. V lost 6 bases, J lost 7 bases, and 9 bases lay in between. Germline CDR1 and CDR2: KGHSH and LQKENI. The CDR3, as DNA: TGTGCCAGCTCGAAAACCCATGAAGCTTTCTTT. It specifies CASSKTHEAFF.

The chain employs TRBV5-6 and TRBJ1-3; D gene unclear. The CDR3 contains 16 residues. Germline loops: CDR1 SGHDT, CDR2 YYEEEE. Trimming shortened V by 0 bases and J by 0 bases, and 10 bases separated the two germline ends. This chain's CDR3 is CASSLGTEFSGNTIYF. As DNA, the CDR3 is TGTGCCAGCAGCTTGGGGACGGAATTCTCTGGAAACACCATATATTTT.

This clone is a singleton in its sample. The rearrangement uses TRBV19 and TRBJ1-2, with 8 bases aligning to TRBD1. CDR3 size: 13 residues. Germline values: CDR1 LNHDA, CDR2 SQIVND (reference sequence). Losses at the gene ends were 6 bases for V and 6 bases for J; bases not matched to a gene: 6. CDR3 amino acids: CASRYDRGDGYTF. DNA for the CDR3: TGTGCCAGTAGATATGACAGGGGCGATGGCTACACCTTC.

The chain joins TRBV18 to TRBJ1-4, with D possibly being TRBD1 (5 bases). With 4 bases removed from V and 5 bases from J, the gap between germline ends came to 17 bases. This CDR3 spans 16 amino acids. CDR1 is KGHSH, CDR2 LQKENI, per germline. The CDR3 DNA is TGTGCCAGCTCACTGGGGACCCCCTCCCCCAATGAAAAACTGTTTTTT. This codes for CASSLGTPSPNEKLFF.

The chain is built from TRBV7-2 and TRBJ1-6, with D uncertain. CDR3 length: 16 residues. Trimming took 5 bases from V and 0 from J, leaving 11 bases between them. Germline lookup yields CDR1 SGHTA and CDR2 FQGNSA. The CDR3 bases are TGTGCCAGCAGCAAAGCACAGAGCTCCTATAATTCACCCCTCCACTTT. Protein: CASSKAQSSYNSPLHF.

The chain couples TRBV9 to TRBJ1-1; D unresolved. Deletions cut 4 bases from V and 1 base from J, with 8 bases between. This CDR3 region has 13 residues. The germline CDR1 and CDR2 sequences are SGDLS and YYNGEE. CDR3 DNA sequence: TGTGCCAGCAGCTCACAGACGAACACTGAAGCTTTCTTT. Protein: CASSSQTNTEAFF.

The chain links TRBV19 to TRBJ2-7; 12 bases are a match to TRBD2. This CDR3 has 18 residues. J gave up 7 bases and V 11 bases, and 24 bases lay outside the gene matches. Germline CDR1 reads LNHDA; CDR2 reads SQIVND (reference sequence). The CDR3, as DNA: TGTGCCGACCCGTCGGGGGACAGACTAGCGGGAGACCCTAGGGAGCAGTACGTC. Translating gives CADPSGDRLAGDPREQYV.

The chain employs TRBV7-3 and TRBJ1-1; the D is unclear. Trimming cost V 3 bases and J 12 bases, with 20 bases left between them. This CDR3 is 14 amino acids long. Germline CDR1 is SGHTA and CDR2 is FQGTGA. CDR3 DNA: TGTGCCAGCAGCTTTTACGAGGCCGACCGGTTAACTTTCTTT. Protein product: CASSFYEADRLTFF.